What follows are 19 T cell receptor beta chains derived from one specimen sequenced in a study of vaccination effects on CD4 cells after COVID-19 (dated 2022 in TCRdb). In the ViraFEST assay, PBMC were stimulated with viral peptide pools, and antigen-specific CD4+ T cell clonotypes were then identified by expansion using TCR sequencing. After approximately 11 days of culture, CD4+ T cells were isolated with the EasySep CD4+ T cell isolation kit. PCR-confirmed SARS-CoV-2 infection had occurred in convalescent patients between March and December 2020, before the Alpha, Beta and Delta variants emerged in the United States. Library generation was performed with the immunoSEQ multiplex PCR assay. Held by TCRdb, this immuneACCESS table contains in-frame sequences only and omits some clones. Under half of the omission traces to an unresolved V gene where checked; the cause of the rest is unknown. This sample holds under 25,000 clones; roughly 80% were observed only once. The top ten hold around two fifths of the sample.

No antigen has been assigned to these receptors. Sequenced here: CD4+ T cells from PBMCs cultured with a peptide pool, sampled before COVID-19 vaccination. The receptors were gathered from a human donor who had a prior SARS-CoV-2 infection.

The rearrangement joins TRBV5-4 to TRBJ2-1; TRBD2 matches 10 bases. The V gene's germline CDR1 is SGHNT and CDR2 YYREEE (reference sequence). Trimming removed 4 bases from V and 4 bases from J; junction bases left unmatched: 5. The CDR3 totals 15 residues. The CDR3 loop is CASSILAGKYNEQFF. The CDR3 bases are TGTGCCAGCAGCATACTAGCGGGGAAATACAATGAGCAGTTCTTC.

This CDR3 is CASSYDAFSYNEQFF. The DNA of the CDR3 is TGTGCCAGCAGTTACGACGCATTCTCCTACAATGAGCAGTTCTTC. The V and J genes are TRBV6-5 and TRBJ2-1, with unresolved D. Germline V CDR1 and CDR2: MNHEY, SVGAGI. The CDR3 covers 15 residues. V lost 2 bases to trimming and J lost 0 bases, with 8 bases between them.

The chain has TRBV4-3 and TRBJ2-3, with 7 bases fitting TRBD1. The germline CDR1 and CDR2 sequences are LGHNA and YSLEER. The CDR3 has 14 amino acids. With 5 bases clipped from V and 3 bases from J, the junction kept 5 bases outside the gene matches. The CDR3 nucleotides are TGCGCCAGCAGCGCACAGGGGAAAACAGATACGCAGTATTTT. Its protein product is CASSAQGKTDTQYF.

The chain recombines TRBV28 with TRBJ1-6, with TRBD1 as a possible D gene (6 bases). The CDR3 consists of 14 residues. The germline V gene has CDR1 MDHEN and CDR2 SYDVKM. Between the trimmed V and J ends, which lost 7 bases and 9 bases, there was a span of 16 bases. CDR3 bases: TGTGCCAGCAACCCACAGGGTCGGGTTTCACCCCTCCACTTT. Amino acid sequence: CASNPQGRVSPLHF.

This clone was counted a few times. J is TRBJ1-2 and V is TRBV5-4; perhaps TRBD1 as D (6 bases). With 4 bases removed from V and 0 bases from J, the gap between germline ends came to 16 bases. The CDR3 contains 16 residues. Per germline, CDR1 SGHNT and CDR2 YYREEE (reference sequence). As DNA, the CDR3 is TGTGCCAGCAGCGACGCTGGGGGGCCCTCTAACTATGGCTACACCTTC. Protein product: CASSDAGGPSNYGYTF. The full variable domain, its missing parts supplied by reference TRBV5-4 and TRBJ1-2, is ETGVTQSPTHLIKTRGQQVTLRCSSQSGHNTVSWYQQALGQGPQFIFQYYREEENGRGNFPPRFSGLQFPNYSSELNVNALELDDSALYLCASSDAGGPSNYGYTFGSGTRLTVV.

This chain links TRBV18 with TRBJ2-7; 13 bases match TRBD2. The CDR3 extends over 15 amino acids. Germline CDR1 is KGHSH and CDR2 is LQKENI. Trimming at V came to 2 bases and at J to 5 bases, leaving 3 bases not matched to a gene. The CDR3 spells CASSPAGTSGDEQYF. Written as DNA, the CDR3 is TGTGCCAGCTCACCAGCCGGGACTAGCGGGGACGAGCAGTACTTC.

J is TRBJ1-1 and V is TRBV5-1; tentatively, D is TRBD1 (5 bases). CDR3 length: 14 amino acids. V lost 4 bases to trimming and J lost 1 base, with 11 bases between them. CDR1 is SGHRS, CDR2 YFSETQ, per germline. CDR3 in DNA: TGCGCCAGCAGCAGTAACACAGGGAACACTGAAGCTTTCTTT. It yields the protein CASSSNTGNTEAFF.

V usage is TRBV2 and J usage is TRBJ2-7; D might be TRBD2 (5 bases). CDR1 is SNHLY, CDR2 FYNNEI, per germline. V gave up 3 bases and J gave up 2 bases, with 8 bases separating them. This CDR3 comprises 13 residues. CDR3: CASSEDLPYEQYF. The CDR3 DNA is TGTGCCAGCAGTGAGGACTTACCCTACGAGCAGTACTTC.

The chain's CDR3 is CATSEYQGGEQYF. The CDR3 DNA sequence: TGTGCCACCAGTGAGTACCAGGGAGGCGAGCAGTACTTC. The chain employs TRBV24-1 and TRBJ2-7; D is possibly TRBD2 (6 bases). The V gene lost 4 bases and the J gene lost 6 bases, with 12 bases spanning the gap. Germline CDR1 reads KGHDR; CDR2 reads SFDVKD. This CDR3 region has 13 residues.

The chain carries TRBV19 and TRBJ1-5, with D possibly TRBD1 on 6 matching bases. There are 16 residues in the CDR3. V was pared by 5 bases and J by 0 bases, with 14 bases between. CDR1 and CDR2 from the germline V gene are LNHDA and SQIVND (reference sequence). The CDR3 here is CASSPNGQSSNQPQHF. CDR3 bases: TGTGCCAGTAGTCCGAATGGACAGTCTAGCAATCAGCCCCAGCATTTT.

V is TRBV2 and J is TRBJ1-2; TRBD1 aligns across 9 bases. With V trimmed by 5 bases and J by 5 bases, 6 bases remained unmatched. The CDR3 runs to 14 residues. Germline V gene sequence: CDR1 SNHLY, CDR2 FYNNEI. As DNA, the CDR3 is TGTGCCAGCAGTACCCCCGGACAGGGGTATGGCTACACCTTC. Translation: CASSTPGQGYGYTF.

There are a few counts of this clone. The CDR3 DNA reads as TGCGCCAGCAGTGAGGAGACAGGGGGCAATCAGCCCCAGCATTTT. Its protein product is CASSEETGGNQPQHF. The V gene is TRBV10-1, the J gene TRBJ1-5; 8 nucleotides line up with TRBD1. V was clipped by 2 bases and J by 2 bases; unmatched bases: 2. Germline V gene sequence: CDR1 WNHNN, CDR2 SYGVQD (reference sequence). CDR3 size: 15 residues.

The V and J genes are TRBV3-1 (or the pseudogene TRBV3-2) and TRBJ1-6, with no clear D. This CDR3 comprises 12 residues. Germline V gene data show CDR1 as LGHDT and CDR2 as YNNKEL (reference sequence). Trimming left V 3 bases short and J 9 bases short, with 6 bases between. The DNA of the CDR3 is TGTGCCAGCAGCCAGGGTTCTTCACCCCTCCACTTT. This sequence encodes CASSQGSSPLHF.

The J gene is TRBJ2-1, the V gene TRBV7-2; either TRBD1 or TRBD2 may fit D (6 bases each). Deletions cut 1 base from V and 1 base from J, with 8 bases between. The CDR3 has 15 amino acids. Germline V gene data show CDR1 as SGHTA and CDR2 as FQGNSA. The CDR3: CASSLGGASYNEQFF. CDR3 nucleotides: TGTGCCAGCAGCTTAGGGGGGGCTTCCTACAATGAGCAGTTCTTC.

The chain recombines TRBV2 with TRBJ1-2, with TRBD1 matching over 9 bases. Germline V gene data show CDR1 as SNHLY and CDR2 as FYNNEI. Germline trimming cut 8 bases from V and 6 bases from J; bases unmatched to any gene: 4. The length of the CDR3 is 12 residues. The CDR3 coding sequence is TGTGCCAGCCATACAGGGGGCAATGGCTACACCTTC. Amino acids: CASHTGGNGYTF. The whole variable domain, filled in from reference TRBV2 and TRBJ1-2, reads EPEVTQTPSHQVTQMGQEVILRCVPISNHLYFYWYRQILGQKVEFLVSFYNNEISEKSEIFDDQFSVERPDGSNFTLKIRSTKLEDSAMYFCASHTGGNGYTFGSGTRLTVV.

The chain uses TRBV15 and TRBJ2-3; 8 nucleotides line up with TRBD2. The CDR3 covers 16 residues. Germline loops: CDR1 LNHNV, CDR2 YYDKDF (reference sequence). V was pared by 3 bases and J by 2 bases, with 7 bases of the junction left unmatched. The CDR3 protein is CATSSSNGRVTDTQYF. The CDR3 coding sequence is TGTGCCACCAGCAGTTCGAACGGGAGGGTCACAGATACGCAGTATTTT.

The chain's CDR3 is CASGHDRGLYEQYF. DNA of the CDR3: TGTGCTAGTGGCCATGACAGGGGATTATACGAGCAGTACTTC. This chain connects TRBV12-5 to TRBJ2-7; the match to TRBD1 covers 8 bases. The V and J ends lost 6 bases and 4 bases, in that order; junction bases with no gene match: 8. From germline, CDR1 is LGHNT and CDR2 FRNRAP. The length of the CDR3 is 14 residues.

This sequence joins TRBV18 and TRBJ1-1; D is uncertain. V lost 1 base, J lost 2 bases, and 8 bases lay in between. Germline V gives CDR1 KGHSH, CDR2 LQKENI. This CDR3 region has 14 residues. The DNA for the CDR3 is TGTGCCAGCTCACCACTCCAGGCAAACACTGAAGCTTTCTTT. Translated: CASSPLQANTEAFF.

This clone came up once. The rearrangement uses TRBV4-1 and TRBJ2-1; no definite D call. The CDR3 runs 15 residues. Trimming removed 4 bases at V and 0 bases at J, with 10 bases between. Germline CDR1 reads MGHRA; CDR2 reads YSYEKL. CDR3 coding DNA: TGCGCCAGCAGCCTAAGCGATAGCTCCTACAATGAGCAGTTCTTC. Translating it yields CASSLSDSSYNEQFF.